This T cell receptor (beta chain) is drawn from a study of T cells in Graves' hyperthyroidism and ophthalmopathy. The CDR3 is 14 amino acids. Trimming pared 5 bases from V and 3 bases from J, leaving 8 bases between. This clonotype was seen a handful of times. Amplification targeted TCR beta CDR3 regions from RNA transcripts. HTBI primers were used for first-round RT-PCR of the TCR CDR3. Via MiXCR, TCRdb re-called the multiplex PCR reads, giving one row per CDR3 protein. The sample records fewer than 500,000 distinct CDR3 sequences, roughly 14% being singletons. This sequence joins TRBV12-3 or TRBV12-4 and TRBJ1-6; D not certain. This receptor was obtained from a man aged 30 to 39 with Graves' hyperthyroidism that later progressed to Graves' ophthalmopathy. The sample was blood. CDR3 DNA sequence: TGTGCCAGCAGTAAAGCGGACTATAATTCACCCCTCCACTTT. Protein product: CASSKADYNSPLHF.